What follows describes a single TCR beta chain. Its antigen is still unknown. Vbeta (60) and Jbeta (13) primers were used in the PCR. Here immunoSEQ multiplex PCR was the method, and the copy in TCRdb shows in-frame clones only, minus some. The repertoire holds about 93,000 clones, with under 85% as singletons. This sample stems from a study of cytomegalovirus exposure and HLA in healthy donors. Study observations and caveats: The authors later linked a missense DCLRE1C variant to TCR beta V- and J-gene trimming. Researchers reported in a later analysis that common viral pathogens appeared linked to several top clusters. Fewer N-insertions (relative to the approximately 700-donor mean) were reportedly seen in an Asian-associated ancestry cluster in a later analysis. On later analysis, the bulk of CMV-associated TCR beta chains appeared to be HLA-restricted.

Looked up from germline, CDR1 is SGHRS and CDR2 is YFSETQ. The CDR3 consists of 14 residues. V shed 0 bases and J shed 1 base, with 7 bases lying between them. Sequencing was performed on PBMCs. This TCR was sampled from a woman between 35 and 50 years old in good health and CMV-seronegative. This chain uses TRBV5-1 with TRBJ1-1; D remains ambiguous. CDR3 in DNA: TGCGCCAGCAGCTTGGCTACAGCGAACACTGAAGCTTTCTTT. Protein product: CASSLATANTEAFF.